This T cell receptor (beta chain) is from a study of T cell repertoires in aging, cancer and after chemotherapy. Study-level information: Repeat sampling of healthy donors over several months to years showed clear clonal overlap.

Study observations and caveats: Compared with age-matched healthy donors, untreated hematological or solid cancer patients showed higher blood TCR clonality. No conclusions about immunological memory after chemotherapy can be drawn from the repertoire data.

With 5 bases removed from V and 6 bases from J, the gap between germline ends came to 17 bases. Germline assignment: CDR1 MNHEY and CDR2 SVGEGT. The CDR3 loop spans 15 amino acids. This clonotype has more than one count but fewer than ten. The target antigen is unknown. Amplification of TCR beta used genomic DNA extracted from peripheral blood. Multiplex touch-down PCR with TRB-A/B primers amplified rearranged V-D-J TRB sequences. TCRdb fed the multiplex PCR reads into MiXCR, producing one record per CDR3 protein. This table holds 11,000 or so distinct CDR3 sequences, roughly 25% found once. The source material was blood. The rearrangement links TRBV6-2 or TRBV6-3 to TRBJ1-5; perhaps TRBD1 as D (6 bases). This clonotype was obtained from a human donor in good health. The CDR3 loop reads CASSPPGGLGQPQHF. DNA for the CDR3: TGTGCCAGCAGTCCCCCGGGGGGCCTAGGTCAGCCCCAGCATTTT.